This passage covers 26 T cell receptor beta chains from one sample sequenced in a study of blood T cells in healthy people across ages. Together with a sample-barcoded 5' primer, a J-beta primer mix was included in a second PCR lasting roughly 6 to 12 cycles. Via MiXCR, TCRdb re-called the 5' RACE reads, giving one row per CDR3 protein. The table shows 1.5 million to 2 million distinct CDR3 sequences, with about 28% occurring only once. Sequencing was done on a sample of blood. The receptors shown here come from a woman aged 30 to 39 in good health.

The V gene is TRBV12-3 or TRBV12-4, the J gene TRBJ2-3, with D unresolved. The CDR3 consists of 14 residues. Trimming removed 4 bases at V and 4 bases at J, with 12 bases between. CDR3 sequence reads: CASSWGMKADTQYF. In nucleotides, the CDR3 is TGTGCCAGCAGTTGGGGAATGAAGGCAGATACGCAGTATTTT.

This clonotype turned up a few times. The J gene is TRBJ1-2, the V gene TRBV4-1; D not resolved. V lost 1 base to trimming and J lost 10 bases, with 7 bases between them. The CDR3 contains 11 residues. Germline loops: CDR1 MGHRA, CDR2 YSYEKL. CDR3 bases: TGCGCCAGCAGCCAAGCTAAGACCTACACCTTC. Protein: CASSQAKTYTF.

This clonotype turned up a few times. The chain carries TRBV7-2 and TRBJ1-2; D is possibly TRBD1 (5 bases). CDR1 is SGHTA, CDR2 FQGNSA, per germline. Between the trimmed V and J ends, which lost 7 bases and 6 bases, there was a span of 21 bases. The CDR3 covers 15 residues. Here the CDR3 reads CASTLSGILENGYTF. The CDR3 region has the DNA TGTGCCAGCACCCTATCAGGGATTTTAGAGAATGGCTACACCTTC.

Worth noting for this clonotype: The germline gene is not matched at one end of the junction; a read error may be the cause. In nucleotides, the CDR3 is TGTGCCAACAGCTTGTGGGCTAACTATGGCTACACCTTC. Translation gives CANSLWANYGYTF. The genes are TRBV5-6 and TRBJ1-2, with unresolved D. Germline V gives CDR1 SGHDT, CDR2 YYEEEE. This CDR3 region has 13 residues.

The genes are TRBV6-6 and TRBJ2-3; D is unclear. The ends were cut back, 6 bases at V and 2 bases at J, with 12 bases in the middle. CDR3 length equals 14 residues. CDR1 and CDR2 from the germline V gene are MNHNY and SVGAGI (reference sequence). CDR3 bases: TGTGCCAGCAGGAGAGGTGTGACCACAGATACGCAGTATTTT. This encodes CASRRGVTTDTQYF.

This clonotype was observed a few times. Germline and junction disagree at one end, which may indicate a read error. V usage is TRBV29-1 and J usage is TRBJ2-3; 8 bases are shared with TRBD1. The length of the CDR3 is 13 residues. The germline gives CDR1 SQVTM, CDR2 ANQGSEA. This CDR3 is CSAGQASTGTQYF. CDR3 in DNA: TGCAGCGCGGGACAGGCAAGCACAGGTACGCAGTATTTT.

The rearrangement joins TRBV27 to TRBJ2-3; 8 nucleotides align to TRBD2. V dropped 4 bases and J dropped 5; count of bases not matched to a gene: 8. The germline V gene has CDR1 MNHEY and CDR2 SMNVEV (reference sequence). The CDR3 is 15 amino acids. The CDR3 nucleotides read TGTGCCAGCAGTTCTCCGGGACTAGGGGTAGATACGCAGTATTTT. It specifies CASSSPGLGVDTQYF.

V and J are TRBV18 and TRBJ1-1, with D perhaps TRBD1 (6 bases). Trimming took off 4 bases at V and 5 bases at J, with 14 bases between the two ends. The CDR3 totals 14 residues. The germline gives CDR1 KGHSH, CDR2 LQKENI. In DNA form, the CDR3 reads TGTGCCAGCTCACTAAACAGGCAGGGGACTGAAGCTTTCTTT. This codes for CASSLNRQGTEAFF.

This clonotype has more than one count but fewer than ten. This chain connects TRBV14 to TRBJ1-2; D not resolved. Trimming took 2 bases from V and 8 from J, leaving 12 bases between them. Germline CDR1 is SGHDN and CDR2 is FVKESK. This CDR3 region has 13 residues. For the CDR3, the DNA is TGTGCCAGCAGCCAACAGAGCTCGGGCGGCTACACCTTC. It yields the protein CASSQQSSGGYTF.

This clonotype was seen repeatedly, ten times or more. V gene TRBV20-1 combines with J gene TRBJ2-7; 8 bases map to TRBD1. J was trimmed by 7 bases and V by 5 bases; bases with no gene match: 13. This CDR3 has 14 residues. Germline CDR1 DFQATT, CDR2 SNEGSKA (reference sequence). CDR3 loop: CSAPRTGYMGEQYF. In DNA form, the CDR3 reads TGCAGTGCTCCTCGGACAGGGTATATGGGGGAGCAGTACTTC.

As for this clonotype: The junction departs from the called germline gene at one end, perhaps through a read error. This rearrangement joins TRBV4-2 to TRBJ2-1; 9 positions agree with TRBD2. Germline-derived CDR1 and CDR2 are LGHNA and YNFKEQ. The CDR3 sequence is 16 residues long. DNA for the CDR3: TGTGCCAGCAGCCCCGTCGCGGGGGGGTCCTACAATGGGCAGTTCTTC. It encodes CASSPVAGGSYNGQFF.

This chain joins TRBV6-6 and TRBJ1-5, with unresolved D. V gave up 5 bases and J gave up 9 bases, with 14 bases separating them. The CDR3 loop spans 13 amino acids. Germline V gene lookup returns CDR1 MNHNY and CDR2 SVGAGI (reference sequence). CDR3 sequence: CASSPATVAPQHF. CDR3 DNA: TGTGCCAGCAGTCCGGCCACGGTCGCGCCCCAGCATTTT.

The table lists this clonotype with a few counts. The chain employs TRBV29-1 and TRBJ1-4, with TRBD1 matching over 7 bases. The J segment lost 3 bases and the V segment lost 5 bases, leaving 6 bases of the junction unmatched. Germline CDR1 SQVTM, CDR2 ANQGSEA. This CDR3 region has 14 residues. CDR3 in DNA: TGCAGCGTTTACTCCGGGACAGCTAATGAAAAACTGTTTTTT. This codes for CSVYSGTANEKLFF.

The genes are TRBV7-2 and TRBJ2-5; a weak D match, TRBD1 (5 bases). The CDR3 is 14 amino acids. Trimming removed 2 bases from V and 2 bases from J, with 9 bases in between. Germline V gene sequence: CDR1 SGHTA, CDR2 FQGNSA. CDR3 in DNA: TGTGCCAGCAGCTTACGACGGACACAAGAGACCCAGTACTTC. Residues: CASSLRRTQETQYF.

As regards this clonotype: It may be a read error: a sequence one base away is much more abundant. This chain links TRBV20-1 with TRBJ2-7; the D is unclear. The CDR3 spans 11 residues. The germline CDR1 and CDR2 sequences are DFQATT and SNEGSKA (reference sequence). The DNA for the CDR3 is TGCACGGAAGACAACCGAGACGAGCAGTACTTC. Protein: CTEDNRDEQYF.

The sample holds many counts of this clonotype. V and J are TRBV29-1 and TRBJ2-4; D may be TRBD1 (6 bases). Germline CDR1 is SQVTM and CDR2 is ANQGSEA. The CDR3 covers 14 residues. Trimming took 1 base from V and 4 from J, leaving 11 bases between them. Written as DNA, the CDR3 is TGCAGCGTTGAAGTACAGGGACCTAAAAACATTCAGTACTTC. The encoded protein is CSVEVQGPKNIQYF. The full variable domain, its missing parts supplied by reference TRBV29-1 and TRBJ2-4, is SAVISQKPSRDICQRGTSLTIQCQVDSQVTMMFWYRQQPGQSLTLIATANQGSEATYESGFVIDKFPISRPNLTFSTLTVSNMSPEDSSIYLCSVEVQGPKNIQYFGAGTRLSVL.

This clonotype was seen just once. The rearrangement links TRBV4-2 to TRBJ1-4; 10 bases fit TRBD1. Per the germline V gene, CDR1 is LGHNA and CDR2 is YNFKEQ. After removal of 4 bases from V and 4 bases from J, the junction contained 6 bases not matched to a gene. There are 16 residues in the CDR3. The CDR3 spells CASSRDRTGGNEKLFF. The CDR3 DNA reads as TGTGCCAGCAGCCGAGACAGGACAGGGGGTAATGAAAAACTGTTTTTT.

This clonotype was picked up a small number of times. V is TRBV5-6 and J is TRBJ1-1; D uncertain. The V gene's germline CDR1 is SGHDT and CDR2 YYEEEE. Trimming removed 4 bases from V and 1 base from J, with 11 bases in between. This CDR3 has 14 residues. The DNA of the CDR3 is TGTGCCAGCAGCCGAACCAGAGGGAACACTGAAGCTTTCTTT. The encoded protein is CASSRTRGNTEAFF. Complete variable domain (other parts from reference TRBV5-6 and TRBJ1-1): DAGVTQSPTHLIKTRGQQVTLRCSPKSGHDTVSWYQQALGQGPQFIFQYYEEEERQRGNFPDRFSGHQFPNYSSELNVNALLLGDSALYLCASSRTRGNTEAFFGQGTRLTVV.

A note on this clonotype: This clone may be a read error of a much larger clone one base away. Here the CDR3 omits its conserved ending phenylalanine or tryptophan, so a read error is the likely source. CDR3 DNA: TGTGCCACTTCTGACCTCCAAGAGACCCAGTACTCC. Translation gives CATSDLQETQYS. The chain couples TRBV24-1 to TRBJ2-5; D call uncertain. The CDR3 contains 12 residues. V lost 10 bases, J lost 1 base, and 9 bases lay in between. Germline V gene lookup returns CDR1 KGHDR and CDR2 SFDVKD.

This clonotype was recorded a few times. The genes are TRBV7-2 and TRBJ2-1; 15 positions match TRBD2. J gave up 9 bases and V 0 bases, and 9 bases lay outside the gene matches. Germline V gives CDR1 SGHTA, CDR2 FQGNSA. This CDR3 is built from 18 residues. This CDR3 reads CASSLAPGTSGRLGEQFF. CDR3 DNA: TGTGCCAGCAGCTTAGCGCCAGGGACTAGCGGGAGGCTTGGTGAGCAGTTCTTC.

This clonotype was counted a few times. A read error may account for a junction end that differs from germline. This chain connects TRBV10-3 to TRBJ2-6; D is possibly TRBD1 (6 bases). The length of the CDR3 is 19 residues. CDR1 ENHRY and CDR2 SYGVKD come from the germline V gene. The CDR3 coding sequence is TGTGCCGTCAGTGAGGCGGACAGTGCTGGCGACTCTGGGGCCAACGTCCTGACTTTC. Translating it yields CAVSEADSAGDSGANVLTF.

On this clonotype itself: A single base separates this from a much larger clone, so it may be a read error. The chain couples TRBV6-6 to TRBJ1-1, with D hard to call. This CDR3 contains 10 residues. V was clipped by 8 bases and J by 1 base, with 2 bases between them. Germline CDR1 MNHNY, CDR2 SVGAGI (reference sequence). CDR3: CASWNTEAFF. DNA of the CDR3: TGTGCCAGCTGGAACACTGAAGCTTTCTTT.

In its sample, this clonotype was seen many times. The chain uses TRBV5-5 and TRBJ2-3, with unresolved D. CDR1 and CDR2 from the germline V gene are SGHKS and YYEKEE (reference sequence). The V and J ends lost 0 bases and 2 bases respectively, with 13 bases between them. This CDR3 region has 16 residues. DNA for the CDR3: TGTGCCAGCAGCTTGGCGCGATCCGACCCCACAGATACGCAGTATTTT. Translation gives CASSLARSDPTDTQYF. The complete variable domain, with remaining parts taken from reference TRBV5-5 and TRBJ2-3, reads DAGVTQSPTHLIKTRGQQVTLRCSPISGHKSVSWYQQVLGQGPQFIFQYYEKEERGRGNFPDRFSARQFPNYSSELNVNALLLGDSALYLCASSLARSDPTDTQYFGPGTRLTVL.

This rearrangement joins TRBV27 to TRBJ1-6; a weak D match, TRBD1 (6 bases). The CDR3 is 14 amino acids. Trimming removed 4 bases at V and 7 bases at J, with 11 bases between. The germline CDR1 and CDR2 sequences are MNHEY and SMNVEV (reference sequence). Here the CDR3 reads CASSSWTENSPLHF. The CDR3 DNA follows: TGTGCCAGCAGTTCTTGGACAGAAAATTCACCCCTCCACTTT.

This clonotype turned up a few times. This chain connects TRBV9 to TRBJ2-3; tentative D call: TRBD2 (6 bases). CDR3 length equals 14 residues. Trimming stripped 0 bases from V and 7 bases from J, with 12 bases between. The germline gives CDR1 SGDLS, CDR2 YYNGEE. The CDR3 DNA reads as TGTGCCAGCAGCGTAGAGGAGGGTGAAAATACGCAGTATTTT. Protein sequence: CASSVEEGENTQYF.

Concerning this clonotype: This may stem from a read error, because a much larger clone lies one nucleotide away. The chain couples TRBV5-1 to TRBJ2-1, with 11 positions matching TRBD2. This CDR3 region has 19 residues. Germline V gene sequence: CDR1 SGHRS, CDR2 YFSETQ. After removal of 0 bases from V and 10 bases from J, the junction contained 18 bases not matched to a gene. The CDR3 region is CASSLGGLAGGFDMYEQFF. The CDR3 coding sequence is TGCGCCAGCAGCTTGGGCGGGCTAGCGGGAGGATTTGATATGTACGAGCAGTTCTTC.